This T cell receptor (beta chain) derives from a study of blood T cell repertoires in COVID-19. In germline, CDR1 is SGHTA, CDR2 FQGNSA. V lost 3 bases to trimming and J lost 1 base, with 7 bases between them. This CDR3 is 13 amino acids long. The cohort comprised adults aged roughly 18 to 95 years residing in about two dozen US areas. Cohort placement rested on clinical history that participants reported themselves. Produced via immunoSEQ multiplex PCR; TCRdb's table is partial and in-frame only. The table shows roughly 220,000 clones, with about 91% occurring only once. Sample: PBMCs or T cells enriched from blood (not recorded which). The chain joins TRBV7-2 to TRBJ2-7, with D uncertain. This clonotype originated in a woman aged 45 to 65 with acute COVID-19. The CDR3 DNA is TGTGCCAGCAGCTTCCTTCAGTCCTACGAGCAGTACTTC. Protein product: CASSFLQSYEQYF.